Each of the 10 T cell receptor beta chains below was sequenced from the same sample in a study of T-cell reconstitution after alpha-beta-depleted transplantation in children. Unique molecular identifiers were incorporated when the TCRbeta library was constructed. TCRdb re-called the PCR reads with MiXCR, one entry per CDR3 protein. This table has around 250,000 distinct CDR3 sequences, around 7.5% appearing once. The sample in question was PBMCs, mostly from graft donor cells, obtained 180 days after TCRalphabeta/CD19-depleted stem cell transplant. The receptors come from a male patient younger than 18 who had a stem cell transplant for acute lymphoblastic leukemia, so the T cells may come from the graft donor.

This clonotype came up many times. This sequence joins TRBV5-5 and TRBJ1-1; no definite D call. Trimming removed 2 bases from V and 3 bases from J, with 8 bases in between. The CDR3 extends over 13 amino acids. Germline lookup yields CDR1 SGHKS and CDR2 YYEKEE (reference sequence). This CDR3 reads CASSFGRYTEAFF. The CDR3 DNA reads as TGTGCCAGCAGCTTCGGCAGATACACTGAAGCTTTCTTT.

This clonotype was found many times. This rearrangement joins TRBV27 to TRBJ2-7; TRBD1 might be the D (5 bases). Germline-derived CDR1 and CDR2 are MNHEY and SMNVEV (reference sequence). The V end was cut by 2 bases, the J end by 4 bases, with 12 bases between. The CDR3 sequence is 14 residues long. The CDR3 loop reads CASSLGPGIYEQYF. As DNA, the CDR3 is TGTGCCAGCAGTTTAGGGCCAGGGATTTACGAGCAGTACTTC.

This clonotype has at least ten counts. This chain uses TRBV4-3 with TRBJ1-6; D perhaps matches TRBD1 (5 bases). The CDR3 spans 20 residues. The germline V gene encodes CDR1 LGHNA and CDR2 YSLEER. V was trimmed by 1 base and J by 1 base, leaving 20 bases between them. The CDR3 bases are TGCGCCAGCAGCCAAGGATTCTCTGAAGGGGAATATTCCTATAATTCACCCCTCCACTTT. Its protein product is CASSQGFSEGEYSYNSPLHF.

This clonotype has a count of ten or more. The chain combines TRBV5-5 with TRBJ2-2; 8 bases line up with TRBD2. The CDR3 length is 16 residues. Germline V gene data show CDR1 as SGHKS and CDR2 as YYEKEE (reference sequence). After removal of 0 bases from V and 2 bases from J, the junction contained 3 bases not matched to a gene. The CDR3 sequence: CASSLGLALNTGELFF. DNA of the CDR3: TGTGCCAGCAGCTTGGGACTAGCGCTTAACACCGGGGAGCTGTTTTTT.

The table lists this clonotype with many counts. The rearrangement links TRBV6-5 to TRBJ2-3; unclear D gene. The V end was cut by 2 bases, the J end by 1 base, with 4 bases between. Germline V gives CDR1 MNHEY, CDR2 SVGAGI. This CDR3 has 13 residues. CDR3 residues: CASSYRGTDTQYF. The CDR3 DNA reads TGTGCCAGCAGTTACAGGGGCACAGATACGCAGTATTTT.

This clonotype was recorded a few times. The V gene is TRBV6-2 or TRBV6-3, the J gene TRBJ2-5; the D gene is possibly TRBD2 (6 bases). Trimming removed 3 bases at V and 1 base at J, with 15 bases between. This CDR3 region has 16 residues. Germline CDR1 is MNHEY and CDR2 is SVGEGT. CDR3: CASSYLGGGVQETQYF. Here the CDR3 DNA reads TGTGCCAGCAGTTATCTGGGCGGCGGGGTCCAAGAGACCCAGTACTTC.

The table lists this clonotype with many counts. V is TRBV5-1 and J is TRBJ2-1; either TRBD1 or TRBD2 may fit D (5 bases each). The CDR3 extends over 18 amino acids. The germline V gene has CDR1 SGHRS and CDR2 YFSETQ. With 1 base removed from V and 0 bases from J, the gap between germline ends came to 17 bases. The CDR3 sequence is CASSLKNGAASSYNEQFF. The CDR3 region has the DNA TGCGCCAGCAGCTTGAAAAACGGGGCGGCGAGCTCCTACAATGAGCAGTTCTTC.

The table lists this clonotype with many counts. The V call is TRBV12-3 or TRBV12-4, the J call TRBJ2-5, with D possibly being TRBD2 (6 bases). The CDR3 totals 14 residues. Deletions cut 7 bases from V and 1 base from J, with 13 bases between. DNA of the CDR3: TGTGCCAGCATGTGGGGGGTGTTCCAAGAGACCCAGTACTTC. This gives the protein CASMWGVFQETQYF.

The sample holds many counts of this clonotype. The CDR3 sequence: CSASRIAGGPGETQYF. Here the CDR3 DNA reads TGCAGTGCTAGTCGCATAGCGGGAGGGCCAGGAGAGACCCAGTACTTC. This chain uses TRBV20-1 with TRBJ2-5, with 11 positions matching TRBD2. Germline V CDR1 and CDR2: DFQATT, SNEGSKA (reference sequence). This CDR3 is built from 16 residues. Losses at the gene ends were 3 bases for V and 4 bases for J; bases not matched to a gene: 10.

A note on this clonotype: Given a much more abundant clone one base away, this may be a read error. The chain employs TRBV4-1 and TRBJ2-7, with D possibly being TRBD1 (6 bases). CDR3 length: 15 amino acids. CDR1 is MGHRA and CDR2 is YSYEKL in the germline V gene. Trimming took off 0 bases at V and 0 bases at J, with 9 bases between the two ends. The CDR3 region has the DNA TGCGCCAGCAGCCAAGATGCAGGGGCCTCCTACGAGCAGTACTTC. It yields the protein CASSQDAGASYEQYF.